Listed here are 22 T cell receptor beta chains from one sample, sequenced in a study of shared clonotypes between healthy human individuals. Libraries were prepared by immunoSEQ multiplex PCR; TCRdb keeps only in-frame clonotypes and omits some of them. In the table there are around 1.1 million clones, roughly 74% of which are singletons. The sequencing input was memory CD4+ T cells from PBMCs. Subset here: CD45RA-negative fraction. The receptors were gathered from a young man in good health. Some clones in this sample may be carry-over from other donors' samples.

DNA for the CDR3: TGTGCCAGCCATTCCGGGACCGGCCGGATAAGGGGAGCTTTCTTT. Its translation is CASHSGTGRIRGAFF. The J gene is TRBJ1-1, the V gene TRBV28, with TRBD1 as a possible D gene (5 bases). This CDR3 has 15 residues. The V and J ends lost 8 bases and 10 bases respectively, with 26 bases between them. In germline, CDR1 is MDHEN, CDR2 SYDVKM.

CDR3 nucleotides: TGTGCCAGTACTCCAACCCCGGGAGTTACGGGCTACACCTTC. It encodes CASTPTPGVTGYTF. The genes are TRBV19 and TRBJ1-2, with no clear D. This CDR3 comprises 14 residues. The germline V gene has CDR1 LNHDA and CDR2 SQIVND (reference sequence). V gave up 7 bases and J gave up 8 bases, with 20 bases separating them.

This clone came up once. The chain uses TRBV5-3 and TRBJ2-1; 10 bases line up with TRBD2. TRBV5-3 is labeled an ORF, and its function is uncertain. V gave up 4 bases and J gave up 8 bases; unmatched junction bases: 6. The CDR3 covers 14 residues. In DNA, the CDR3 is TGTGCCAGAAGCCATCAACTAGCGGGACATGAGCAGTTCTTC. Residues: CARSHQLAGHEQFF.

This clone was counted a single time. The chain links TRBV5-1 to TRBJ2-1; 8 bases are shared with TRBD2. Germline CDR1 is SGHRS and CDR2 is YFSETQ. The CDR3 has 14 amino acids. The V segment lost 6 bases and the J segment 8 bases; nucleotides outside the gene matches: 10. The CDR3 DNA reads TGCGCCAGCAATGAGCGGGAGTTTGTCGATGAGCAGTTCTTC. It codes for CASNEREFVDEQFF.

The rearrangement joins TRBV5-1 to TRBJ1-1; D might be TRBD1 (6 bases). The CDR3 is 14 amino acids. CDR1 and CDR2 (germline): SGHRS, YFSETQ. Trimming removed 6 bases from V and 0 bases from J, with 12 bases in between. CDR3: CASTFTGMNTEAFF. CDR3 nucleotide sequence: TGCGCCAGCACCTTTACAGGGATGAACACTGAAGCTTTCTTT.

This clone occurred a few times. V gene TRBV27 combines with J gene TRBJ1-3; no definite D call. This CDR3 is 14 amino acids long. Between the trimmed V and J ends, which lost 8 bases and 7 bases, there was a span of 18 bases. Germline V gene lookup returns CDR1 MNHEY and CDR2 SMNVEV (reference sequence). CDR3 in DNA: TGTGCCAGCGCACCAAGGCCCCTAGGGAACACCATATATTTT. Translating it yields CASAPRPLGNTIYF.

The chain recombines TRBV5-1 with TRBJ2-3; 10 bases fit TRBD1. Germline trimming cut 0 bases from V and 6 bases from J; bases unmatched to any gene: 4. The CDR3 consists of 15 residues. CDR1 is SGHRS and CDR2 is YFSETQ in the germline V gene. The CDR3 DNA follows: TGCGCCAGCAGCTTGGGAGGGACAGGGGAGGATACGCAGTATTTT. This gives the protein CASSLGGTGEDTQYF.

The genes are TRBV7-8 and TRBJ2-3, with D perhaps matching TRBD1 (5 bases). The CDR3 sequence is 14 residues long. Trimming pared 2 bases from V and 2 bases from J, leaving 8 bases between. Germline CDR1 SGHVS, CDR2 FQNEAQ. CDR3 sequence reads: CASSLLGDTDTQYF. DNA for the CDR3: TGTGCCAGCAGCTTATTAGGGGACACAGATACGCAGTATTTT.

This chain uses TRBV2 with TRBJ1-2, with TRBD1 identical over 7 bases. Germline V gene data show CDR1 as SNHLY and CDR2 as FYNNEI. V shed 4 bases and J 5 bases; nucleotides not matched to a gene: 4. The CDR3 runs to 13 residues. The CDR3 coding sequence is TGTGCCAGCAGTGTAGCGGGACAGTATGGCTACACCTTC. This gives the protein CASSVAGQYGYTF.

This clone was counted once. This rearrangement joins TRBV28 to TRBJ1-5, with D possibly TRBD1 on 5 matching bases. Germline V CDR1 and CDR2: MDHEN, SYDVKM. CDR3 length equals 15 residues. V lost 6 bases and J lost 2, with 14 bases in between. CDR3: CASRHDRLGNQPQHF. DNA of the CDR3: TGTGCCAGCAGACACGACAGATTGGGCAATCAGCCCCAGCATTTT.

As for this clone: This specimen includes other DNA sequences encoding the same CDR3. The gene calls are TRBV29-1 and TRBJ2-6; D not resolved. The ends were cut back, 5 bases at V and 1 base at J, with 3 bases in the middle. This CDR3 is 12 amino acids long. Looked up from germline, CDR1 is SQVTM and CDR2 is ANQGSEA. The chain's CDR3 is CSVKSGANVLTF. DNA of the CDR3: TGCAGCGTTAAATCTGGGGCCAACGTCCTGACTTTC.

The genes are TRBV27 and TRBJ2-1, with 8 bases fitting TRBD2. The CDR3 spans 15 residues. The ends lost 0 bases at V and 11 bases at J; junction bases unmatched: 9. The V gene's germline CDR1 is MNHEY and CDR2 SMNVEV (reference sequence). The CDR3 loop is CASSLSPGGARKQFF. CDR3 nucleotides: TGTGCCAGCAGTTTATCGCCGGGGGGGGCAAGGAAGCAGTTCTTC.

This clone was counted between two and nine times. This chain links TRBV6-6 with TRBJ2-1, with D possibly being TRBD2 (5 bases). Germline loops: CDR1 MNHNY, CDR2 SVGAGI (reference sequence). There are 15 residues in the CDR3. The ends were cut back, 2 bases at V and 4 bases at J, with 12 bases in the middle. The CDR3: CASSYGSETYNEQFF. DNA of the CDR3: TGTGCCAGCAGTTACGGGAGCGAGACATACAATGAGCAGTTCTTC.

The chain employs TRBV30 and TRBJ1-3; D unresolved. V was shortened by 1 base and J by 4 bases, with 8 bases between the two germline ends. CDR3 length equals 13 residues. Per germline, CDR1 GTSNPN and CDR2 SVGIG (reference sequence). CDR3: CAWSGSRGNTIYF. CDR3 in DNA: TGTGCCTGGAGTGGAAGCAGAGGAAACACCATATATTTT.

This sequence joins TRBV20-1 and TRBJ1-5, with no clear D. V lost 2 bases and J lost 7, with 6 bases in between. CDR1 and CDR2 from the germline V gene are DFQATT and SNEGSKA (reference sequence). The CDR3 runs 11 residues. Here the CDR3 DNA reads TGCAGTGCTAGATTGGGCCAGCCCCAGCATTTT. Amino acid sequence: CSARLGQPQHF.

This chain links TRBV11-2 with TRBJ1-2; 7 positions agree with TRBD1. The CDR3 runs to 13 residues. Germline V CDR1 and CDR2: SGHAT, FQNNGV. With 5 bases clipped from V and 4 bases from J, the junction kept 4 bases outside the gene matches. The CDR3 loop reads CASSQTGTYGYTF. The CDR3 DNA is TGTGCCAGCAGCCAGACAGGGACCTATGGCTACACCTTC.

This chain uses TRBV5-4 with TRBJ2-5; TRBD2 agrees at 8 bases. Germline CDR1 reads SGHNT; CDR2 reads YYREEE (reference sequence). The J segment lost 2 bases and the V segment lost 1 base, leaving 7 bases of the junction unmatched. The CDR3 extends over 16 amino acids. CDR3 sequence: CASSLYLAGLQETQYF. In nucleotides, the CDR3 is TGTGCCAGCAGCTTGTATCTAGCGGGCCTACAAGAGACCCAGTACTTC. The whole variable domain, remainder taken from reference TRBV5-4 and TRBJ2-5, is ETGVTQSPTHLIKTRGQQVTLRCSSQSGHNTVSWYQQALGQGPQFIFQYYREEENGRGNFPPRFSGLQFPNYSSELNVNALELDDSALYLCASSLYLAGLQETQYFGPGTRLLVL.

The V call is TRBV6-5, the J call TRBJ1-1, with D possibly TRBD1 on 5 matching bases. Trimming removed 4 bases at V and 4 bases at J, with 19 bases between. Germline V CDR1 and CDR2: MNHEY, SVGAGI. The CDR3 runs to 16 residues. In DNA form, the CDR3 reads TGTGCCAGCAGTTCAGGGACTTCGGGCGGGGGCACTGAAGCTTTCTTT. Its protein is CASSSGTSGGGTEAFF.

This clone was picked up one time. V gene TRBV18 combines with J gene TRBJ2-1, with 8 bases that match TRBD1. This CDR3 region has 15 residues. CDR1 is KGHSH, CDR2 LQKENI, per germline. Trimming took 3 bases from V and 2 from J; bases not matched to a gene: 3. The CDR3 reads CASSPAGGPYNEQFF. The CDR3 DNA follows: TGTGCCAGCTCACCCGCAGGGGGCCCCTACAATGAGCAGTTCTTC.

The rearrangement joins TRBV2 to TRBJ2-5; D gene ambiguous. The J call may be faulty, since TRBJ2-7 better matches the DNA end. Per the germline V gene, CDR1 is SNHLY and CDR2 is FYNNEI. The CDR3 length is 11 residues. The CDR3 sequence is CATSTHYEQYF. The CDR3 nucleotides are TGTGCCACCTCGACCCACTACGAGCAGTACTTC.

The chain uses TRBV18 and TRBJ2-1, with 15 bases identical to TRBD2. V shed 5 bases and J 6 bases; nucleotides not matched to a gene: 2. Germline V gene lookup returns CDR1 KGHSH and CDR2 LQKENI. This CDR3 spans 15 amino acids. DNA of the CDR3: TGTGCCAGCTCAACGGGACTAGCGGGAGGCAATGAGCAGTTCTTC. It specifies CASSTGLAGGNEQFF.

The chain is built from TRBV5-6 and TRBJ2-7; 8 bases match TRBD1. The CDR3 is made up of 15 amino acids. Germline V lookup: CDR1 SGHDT, CDR2 YYEEEE. Trimming removed 5 bases from V and 0 bases from J; junction bases left unmatched: 7. The CDR3 here is CASSPDRGSSYEQYF. DNA of the CDR3: TGTGCCAGCAGTCCCGACAGGGGAAGCTCCTACGAGCAGTACTTC.